The T cell receptor beta chain under discussion was sequenced for a study of T cells and copy number aberrations in small-cell lung cancer (dated by TCRdb to about 2021). Some background on the complete study: TCR repertoire sequencing was paired with whole-exome sequencing of the same tumor regions to relate T cell metrics to mutations and copy number aberrations. Tumor TCR data were available for roughly 17 patients, and some 13 patients had TCR data from both tumor and normal tissue. The full study reports these points: The study was limited by a small sample size because surgical resection is uncommon in small-cell lung cancer, and validation of the findings is required. Every specimen was formalin-fixed paraffin-embedded tissue, a material known to introduce sequencing artifacts. Compared with adjacent lung tissue, tumors showed lower T-cell density, richness and clonality, although the density difference was not significant.

In the case of this clone: Its antigen specificity is not known. Base quality data are lacking; no much larger clone is found one base away.

The donors were limited-stage small-cell lung cancer patients who had surgical resection in Hangzhou, China, between the late 2000s and the early 2020s. All donors were treated with upfront surgery without preoperative chemotherapy or radiotherapy, and immunotherapy was not given to any donor before or after surgery. Each of the 15 to 20 patients in the sequenced cohort was a smoker or a heavy second-hand smoker. Adjacent normal lung was collected at least 2 cm from the tumor margin and was morphologically confirmed by two pathologists to be free of malignant cells. To characterize heterogeneity of the T cell repertoire, the study applied multi-region TCR-beta sequencing to resected limited-stage small-cell lung cancers and to tumor-adjacent lung tissue. Genomic DNA was extracted from FFPE tissue using the AllPrep DNA/RNA FFPE Kit (Qiagen). TCR-beta CDR3 regions were amplified from genomic DNA with the immunoSEQ hsTCRB Kit using multiplexed V- and J-gene primers. Unique DNA barcodes were added in a second PCR, and the samples were pooled together with one negative control and one positive control. An Illumina MiSeq running a 150-cycle paired-end protocol was used to sequence the pooled TCR-beta libraries. In the original analysis: Raw sequencing data were processed by Adaptive Biotechnologies into a report with normalized, annotated TCR-beta repertoires. T-cell density was computed as TCR-beta templates normalized to usable DNA, which was estimated by amplifying housekeeping genes. Richness was the count of unique rearrangements, and clonality was defined as 1 minus Pielou's evenness. Not all clones reach the TCRdb copy of this immuneACCESS table, which keeps in-frame sequences only. Checked studies attribute under half of the gap to unresolved V genes and leave the rest unexplained. The V and J calls and clone size come from that table; D and trimming were worked out from the DNA. In this sample the table shows 2,500 to 4,000 clones, about nine tenths of which occur a single time. The ten most abundant clones make up roughly 4.5% of the sample.

This sequence originates from a man in his forties or fifties with small cell lung cancer. Input material: normal tissue next to the tumor.

The CDR3 protein sequence reads: CASSPGTGPPSNSYEQYF. At the DNA level, the sequence is TGTGCCAGCAGCCCCGGGACAGGGCCTCCTTCGAACTCCTACGAGCAGTACTTC. In this chain, TRBV7-9 is recombined with TRBJ2-7; 9 central bases correspond to TRBD1. Ends trimmed: V by 5 bases, J by 0 bases; bases unmatched to a gene: 14. From the germline V gene (reference sequence), CDR1 is SEHNR and CDR2 is FQNEAQ. Measured from the cysteine to the phenylalanine, the CDR3 is 18 residues long. This entry keeps only the CDR3 DNA: 54 bases, framed from base 1.